A single sample gave rise to the 18 T cell receptor beta chains below, sequenced in a study of blood T cell repertoires in COVID-19. TCRdb's copy holds only in-frame clones and misses some; the assay was immunoSEQ multiplex PCR. Here the sample spans 170,000 or so clones, roughly 90% being singletons. Sample: PBMCs or T cells enriched from blood (not recorded which). These receptors came from a woman aged 45-59 years who had recovered from COVID-19.

This chain joins TRBV7-3 and TRBJ2-7; unclear D gene. The V gene's germline CDR1 is SGHTA and CDR2 FQGTGA. There are 13 residues in the CDR3. V lost 1 base, J lost 4 bases, and 8 bases lay in between. The CDR3 loop reads CASSLNHEYEQYF. DNA for the CDR3: TGTGCCAGCAGCTTAAACCACGAGTACGAGCAGTACTTC.

The chain combines TRBV20-1 with TRBJ2-7; D is uncertain. V shed 3 bases and J shed 0 bases, with 6 bases lying between them. The V gene's germline CDR1 is DFQATT and CDR2 SNEGSKA (reference sequence). This CDR3 is built from 12 residues. The CDR3 reads CSASKSSYEQYF. As DNA, the CDR3 is TGCAGTGCTAGTAAGAGCTCCTACGAGCAGTACTTC.

The chain couples TRBV5-6 to TRBJ2-7, with D possibly matching TRBD2 (6 bases). With 0 bases removed from V and 5 bases from J, the gap between germline ends came to 9 bases. Per germline, CDR1 SGHDT and CDR2 YYEEEE. The CDR3 is made up of 13 amino acids. This chain's CDR3 is CASSLVPSDEQYF. The CDR3 region has the DNA TGTGCCAGCAGCTTGGTTCCTAGCGACGAGCAGTACTTC.

This clone occurred a few times. This chain connects TRBV21-1 to TRBJ2-7; the DNA was not used to check the table's D call, TRBD2. TRBV21-1 is termed a pseudogene. The length of the CDR3 is 15 residues. The CDR3: CASSNKKEETYEQYF. CDR3 bases: TGTGCCAGCAGCAATAAGAAAGAGGAGACTTACGAGCAGTACTTC.

In DNA form, the CDR3 reads TGTGCCAGCAGCTTTCCAAATTCACCCCTCCACTTT. As protein: CASSFPNSPLHF. The chain couples TRBV7-9 to TRBJ1-6, with no clear D. The length of the CDR3 is 12 residues. The V gene lost 3 bases and the J gene lost 7 bases, with 4 bases spanning the gap. CDR1 is SEHNR and CDR2 is FQNEAQ in the germline V gene (reference sequence).

The rearrangement links TRBV30 to TRBJ2-3; 9 bases agree with TRBD1. The germline V gene has CDR1 GTSNPN and CDR2 SVGIG (reference sequence). With 3 bases clipped from V and 4 bases from J, the junction kept 11 bases outside the gene matches. The CDR3 consists of 16 residues. This CDR3 reads CAWRPAKGQGSDTQYF. CDR3 nucleotide sequence: TGTGCCTGGAGGCCCGCGAAGGGACAGGGTTCAGATACGCAGTATTTT. Drawing the rest from reference TRBV30 and TRBJ2-3, the complete variable domain is SQTIHQWPATLVQPVGSPLSLECTVEGTSNPNLYWYRQAAGRGLQLLFYSVGIGQISSEVPQNLSASRPQDRQFILSSKKLLLSDSGFYLCAWRPAKGQGSDTQYFGPGTRLTVL.

The V call is TRBV27, the J call TRBJ2-7, with TRBD2 matching over 11 bases. The CDR3 is 16 amino acids. Unmatched junction bases numbered 9, after V lost 7 bases and J lost 1 base. Germline CDR1 is MNHEY and CDR2 is SMNVEV (reference sequence). CDR3 bases: TGTGCCAGCAAACCGAGTAGGACTAGCGGGTCCTACGAGCAGTACTTC. Its translation is CASKPSRTSGSYEQYF.

This sequence joins TRBV6-6 and TRBJ2-7; D might be TRBD1 (6 bases). CDR3 length: 15 residues. Germline values: CDR1 MNHNY, CDR2 SVGAGI (reference sequence). The V and J ends lost 6 bases and 0 bases respectively, with 15 bases between them. This chain's CDR3 is CASSSQGRSSYEQYF. CDR3 DNA: TGTGCCAGCAGCTCACAGGGCCGAAGCTCCTACGAGCAGTACTTC.

This chain joins TRBV11-2 and TRBJ2-3, with TRBD2 matching over 7 bases. Germline CDR1 reads SGHAT; CDR2 reads FQNNGV. With 6 bases clipped from V and 0 bases from J, the junction kept 12 bases outside the gene matches. The CDR3 consists of 17 residues. Here the CDR3 reads CASRGAPAGYSTDTQYF. CDR3 in DNA: TGTGCCAGCAGGGGAGCCCCAGCGGGGTACAGCACAGATACGCAGTATTTT.

This clone was recorded only once. V usage is TRBV18 and J usage is TRBJ1-2; TRBD1 aligns across 10 bases. J lost 6 bases, V lost 5 bases, and 9 bases had no gene match. Germline V gives CDR1 KGHSH, CDR2 LQKENI. CDR3 length equals 15 residues. CDR3 coding DNA: TGTGCCAGCTCAGCGACAGGGGGCGCTGAAAATGGCTACACCTTC. It encodes CASSATGGAENGYTF.

The chain carries TRBV2 and TRBJ1-2, with 12 bases aligning to TRBD1. Germline V gene data show CDR1 as SNHLY and CDR2 as FYNNEI. The CDR3 is 14 residues long. V dropped 6 bases and J dropped 7; count of bases not matched to a gene: 6. CDR3 DNA sequence: TGTGCCAGCAGGAGGGACAGGGGGCCGGGTGGCTACACCTTC. This sequence encodes CASRRDRGPGGYTF.

V gene TRBV27 combines with J gene TRBJ2-7; 7 bases are shared with TRBD1. The CDR3 loop spans 16 amino acids. The J segment lost 3 bases and the V segment lost 0 bases, leaving 8 bases of the junction unmatched. Per germline, CDR1 MNHEY and CDR2 SMNVEV (reference sequence). The DNA of the CDR3 is TGTGCCAGCAGTTTATCGCCGGGACAGACATACTACGAGCAGTACTTC. As protein: CASSLSPGQTYYEQYF.

The chain carries TRBV27 and TRBJ2-3; TRBD1 aligns across 9 bases. V lost 2 bases and J lost 3; bases outside the gene matches: 3. This CDR3 spans 15 amino acids. Germline V gene sequence: CDR1 MNHEY, CDR2 SMNVEV (reference sequence). The CDR3 DNA is TGTGCCAGCAGTTTACACAGGGGGCAAACAGATACGCAGTATTTT. This translates into CASSLHRGQTDTQYF.

The V call is TRBV5-1, the J call TRBJ2-1; 8 bases match TRBD2. Trimming at V came to 7 bases and at J to 0 bases, leaving 6 bases not matched to a gene. Germline loops: CDR1 SGHRS, CDR2 YFSETQ. The CDR3 is 15 residues long. CDR3 coding DNA: TGCGCCAGCTTCTCGGGAGGGAGCTCCTACAATGAGCAGTTCTTC. As protein: CASFSGGSSYNEQFF.

This chain connects TRBV3-1 (or the pseudogene TRBV3-2) to TRBJ2-2; perhaps TRBD1 as D (5 bases). Trimming took 6 bases from V and 6 from J, leaving 11 bases between them. CDR1 and CDR2 from the germline V gene are LGHDT and YNNKEL (reference sequence). The CDR3 covers 13 residues. CDR3 residues: CASRGQGSGELFF. CDR3 in DNA: TGTGCCAGCAGAGGGCAGGGCTCCGGGGAGCTGTTTTTT.

The rearrangement links TRBV5-8 to TRBJ1-3; no definite D call. The V and J ends lost 7 bases and 10 bases respectively, with 18 bases between them. The CDR3 extends over 13 amino acids. Germline V gene lookup returns CDR1 SGHTS and CDR2 YDEGEE. The chain's CDR3 is CASRHRLRQTIYF. Written as DNA, the CDR3 is TGTGCCAGCCGGCACAGATTACGGCAGACCATATATTTT.

The chain couples TRBV4-1 to TRBJ1-4; TRBD1 matches at 9 bases. CDR1 and CDR2 (germline): MGHRA, YSYEKL. CDR3 size: 16 residues. V lost 3 bases, J lost 8 bases, and 10 bases stayed unmatched. This chain's CDR3 is CASSHAGQGGLEKLFF. The CDR3 coding sequence is TGCGCCAGCAGCCATGCGGGACAGGGAGGTTTGGAAAAACTGTTTTTT.

The gene calls are TRBV5-1 and TRBJ1-6; D is unresolved. Germline lookup yields CDR1 SGHRS and CDR2 YFSETQ. The CDR3 contains 15 residues. V dropped 1 base and J dropped 10 bases, with 15 bases sitting between them. The CDR3 loop reads CASSLSEGEGSPLHF. CDR3 DNA sequence: TGCGCCAGCAGCTTGAGTGAGGGAGAGGGATCACCCCTCCACTTT.